The subject of this entry is one T cell receptor (beta chain). Its antigen is as yet unknown. Unique-molecular-identifier-tagged TCR beta cDNA libraries were used. There were about 0.95 to 11 million T cells, and around 500,000 cDNA molecules came from them. TCRdb reprocessed the PCR reads via MiXCR and lists one record per CDR3 protein. The sample shows hundreds of thousands of distinct CDR3 sequences, 25% to 30% of them seen only once. The sample comes from a study of post-analysis software for immune sequencing data. Study findings and constraints: Relative to controls, patients with multiple sclerosis showed significantly lower normalized Chao1 diversity.

The sequencing sample was made of blood. This clonotype was sampled from a girl between 5 and 17 years old with multiple sclerosis.

The CDR3: CASSQELAGGTNEQFF. CDR3 bases: TGCGCCAGCAGCCAAGAACTAGCGGGAGGGACGAATGAGCAGTTCTTC. The chain recombines TRBV4-3 with TRBJ2-1, with 13 bases aligning to TRBD2. Per germline, CDR1 LGHNA and CDR2 YSLEER. V shed 0 bases, J shed 7 bases, and the junction held 3 bases outside the gene matches. The CDR3 covers 16 residues.